This T cell receptor (beta chain) is from a study of blood T cell repertoires in COVID-19. The wider study: The United States, Italy and Spain were the sources of the acute and convalescent COVID-19 samples. PBMCs, B-cell-depleted T cells, or T cells provided the cDNA or gDNA that made up the material.

Authors' methods: From reference gene primer amplification, estimates of nucleated cell counts were derived. Clones were sequenced by immunoSEQ multiplex PCR, and TCRdb holds only the in-frame ones, with some missing. Clone size and V and J calls were adopted from that table, with D and trimming inferred from the DNA. The repertoire holds some 73,000 clones, with approximately 85% as singletons. This CDR3 has 15 amino acids. Trimming shortened V by 4 bases and J by 5 bases, and 18 bases separated the two germline ends. Germline V gene lookup returns CDR1 SGHRS and CDR2 YFSETQ. The sequenced sample was peripheral blood. V gene TRBV5-1 combines with J gene TRBJ1-1; D remains unclear. The receptor comes from a woman of 80 years or more with active or convalescent COVID-19. This CDR3 reads CASSLSDWQVTEAFF. The CDR3 DNA sequence: TGCGCCAGCAGCCTGTCGGATTGGCAGGTTACTGAAGCTTTCTTT.